Sequencing of this TCR beta chain was carried out in a study of chemoradiotherapy in HPV16-positive cancers. Whole-study context: A couple of HPV16-positive patients' cells yielded candidate HPV-specific clones and common motifs.

Using immunoSEQ multiplex PCR, the repertoire was profiled, and TCRdb retains in-frame clones only, with some absent. This table holds about 32,000 clones, 88% found once. Germline values: CDR1 MNHNS, CDR2 SASEGT. Trimming cost V 6 bases and J 7 bases, with 15 bases left between them. This CDR3 comprises 14 residues. The receptor was isolated from a human donor with HPV-associated anogenital cancer. Here the sequenced sample was blood, taken from a patient who underwent chemoradiotherapy. The J gene is TRBJ1-4, the V gene TRBV6-1; D ambiguous. The DNA of the CDR3 is TGTGCCAGCAGGGACCGGGCTTGGGGTGAAAAACTGTTTTTT. Amino acids: CASRDRAWGEKLFF.